The 26 T cell receptor beta chains listed next were all sequenced from one sample in a study of blood T cell repertoires in COVID-19. The repertoire was sequenced with immunoSEQ multiplex PCR; TCRdb's copy has only in-frame clones and lacks some. The sample consists of 75,000 to 100,000 clones, approximately 86% of them appearing once. Sequenced: peripheral blood. The receptors here all came from a woman aged 80 or older with acute or convalescent COVID-19.

In its sample, this clone was seen once. The V call is TRBV15, the J call TRBJ2-7, with a tentative D call TRBD2 (6 bases). This CDR3 contains 13 residues. Trimming removed 6 bases at V and 3 bases at J, with 12 bases between. The germline V gene has CDR1 LNHNV and CDR2 YYDKDF (reference sequence). CDR3 nucleotides: TGTGCCACCAGTCTGGGGAGGAACTACGAGCAGTACTTC. This sequence encodes CATSLGRNYEQYF.

CDR3 residues: CASSFQGAGSDTQYF. CDR3 sequence (DNA): TGTGCCAGCAGCTTCCAGGGTGCAGGTTCAGATACGCAGTATTTT. The rearrangement links TRBV5-6 to TRBJ2-3, with a tentative D call TRBD1 (5 bases). Deletions cut 2 bases from V and 4 bases from J, with 14 bases between. This CDR3 is 15 amino acids long. Germline CDR1 reads SGHDT; CDR2 reads YYEEEE.

The chain has TRBV7-9 and TRBJ2-3; no clear D gene. Germline values: CDR1 SEHNR, CDR2 FQNEAQ (reference sequence). Trimming removed 2 bases from V and 2 bases from J, with 8 bases in between. This CDR3 has 14 residues. DNA for the CDR3: TGTGCCAGCAGCTTATCAGTACCCACAGATACGCAGTATTTT. This translates into CASSLSVPTDTQYF.

This rearrangement joins TRBV5-4 to TRBJ2-3; possibly TRBD1 for D (6 bases). Trimming cost V 0 bases and J 4 bases, with 9 bases left between them. Germline V gives CDR1 SGHNT, CDR2 YYREEE (reference sequence). CDR3 length equals 14 residues. CDR3 coding DNA: TGTGCCAGCAGCTTGGAACAGGGACCAGATACGCAGTATTTT. It specifies CASSLEQGPDTQYF.

The chain combines TRBV5-1 with TRBJ2-7, with 13 nucleotides matching TRBD2. Germline CDR1 reads SGHRS; CDR2 reads YFSETQ. The CDR3 has 14 amino acids. V shed 3 bases and J 6 bases; nucleotides not matched to a gene: 3. This CDR3 reads CASSSGTSGTEQYF. In nucleotides, the CDR3 is TGCGCCAGCAGCTCCGGGACTAGCGGGACCGAGCAGTACTTC.

The rearrangement joins TRBV7-8 to TRBJ2-3; TRBD2 is a possible D gene (5 bases). From germline, CDR1 is SGHVS and CDR2 FQNEAQ. The CDR3 is 13 residues long. Trimming left V 5 bases short and J 8 bases short, with 14 bases between. The CDR3 region has the DNA TGTGCCAGCAGCCGGACCTCCCGGGGTACGCAGTATTTT. Protein product: CASSRTSRGTQYF. The variable domain in full, with the rest retrieved from reference TRBV7-8 and TRBJ2-3, is GAGVSQSPRYKVAKRGQDVALRCDPISGHVSLFWYQQALGQGPEFLTYFQNEAQLDKSGLPSDRFFAERPEGSVSTLKIQRTQQEDSAVYLCASSRTSRGTQYFGPGTRLTVL.

The CDR3 sequence: CSVLAGGTDTQYF. CDR3 nucleotides: TGCAGCGTGTTAGCGGGGGGCACAGATACGCAGTATTTT. This chain connects TRBV29-1 to TRBJ2-3; 9 bases fit TRBD2. J was trimmed by 1 base and V by 6 bases; bases with no gene match: 2. Germline V gives CDR1 SQVTM, CDR2 ANQGSEA. The CDR3 runs to 13 residues.

The V call is TRBV7-9, the J call TRBJ2-7; possibly TRBD1 for D (6 bases). The CDR3 runs to 12 residues. Trimming took off 5 bases at V and 6 bases at J, with 11 bases between the two ends. Per germline, CDR1 SEHNR and CDR2 FQNEAQ (reference sequence). The DNA of the CDR3 is TGTGCCAGCAGCCTAAGGGGGAGCGAGCAGTACTTC. Its translation is CASSLRGSEQYF.

The V gene is TRBV4-3, the J gene TRBJ2-3, with 7 bases lining up with TRBD1. The CDR3 covers 15 residues. The V gene's germline CDR1 is LGHNA and CDR2 YSLEER. Trimming cost V 1 base and J 6 bases; bases outside gene matches: 7. The DNA of the CDR3 is TGCGCCAGCAGCCAAGGACAGGGCCATTGGGATACGCAGTATTTT. This encodes CASSQGQGHWDTQYF.

This sequence joins TRBV28 and TRBJ2-1; 10 bases fit TRBD2. The CDR3 totals 15 residues. With V trimmed by 5 bases and J by 7 bases, 8 bases remained unmatched. Germline V gene lookup returns CDR1 MDHEN and CDR2 SYDVKM. CDR3 region: CASSTAGGFGNEQFF. The CDR3 DNA follows: TGTGCCAGCAGTACAGCGGGAGGGTTCGGGAATGAGCAGTTCTTC. Full variable domain (outside the CDR3, taken from reference TRBV28 and TRBJ2-1): DVKVTQSSRYLVKRTGEKVFLECVQDMDHENMFWYRQDPGLGLRLIYFSYDVKMKEKGDIPEGYSVSREKKERFSLILESASTNQTSMYLCASSTAGGFGNEQFFGPGTRLTVL.

The chain joins TRBV20-1 to TRBJ1-2, with D possibly being TRBD1 (6 bases). The CDR3 runs to 12 residues. Looked up from germline, CDR1 is DFQATT and CDR2 is SNEGSKA (reference sequence). Trimming stripped 6 bases from V and 2 bases from J, with 10 bases between. The CDR3 reads CSASQGNYGYTF. In DNA, the CDR3 is TGCAGTGCCAGTCAGGGGAACTATGGCTACACCTTC.

This chain links TRBV7-9 with TRBJ2-7; no definite D call. V lost 5 bases and J lost 4, with 18 bases in between. There are 15 residues in the CDR3. Germline-derived CDR1 and CDR2 are SEHNR and FQNEAQ (reference sequence). CDR3 nucleotide sequence: TGTGCCAGCAGCCCCCTGGGTCTGAAGGAGTACGAGCAGTACTTC. Translated: CASSPLGLKEYEQYF. Full variable domain (rest looked up from reference TRBV7-9 and TRBJ2-7): DTGVSQNPRHKITKRGQNVTFRCDPISEHNRLYWYRQTLGQGPEFLTYFQNEAQLEKSRLLSDRFSAERPKGSFSTLEIQRTEQGDSAMYLCASSPLGLKEYEQYFGPGTRLTVT.

The rearrangement links TRBV19 to TRBJ1-2; the D is unclear. Trimming left V 7 bases short and J 8 bases short, with 23 bases between. Looked up from germline, CDR1 is LNHDA and CDR2 is SQIVND (reference sequence). This CDR3 region has 15 residues. The CDR3 region is CASTNPDRTAGGYTF. For the CDR3, the DNA is TGTGCCAGTACCAACCCTGATCGGACTGCGGGGGGCTACACCTTC.

The chain uses TRBV21-1 and TRBJ1-5; the table's D call TRBD1 went unverified against the DNA. TRBV21-1 is shown as a pseudogene. The CDR3 runs to 21 residues. Here the CDR3 reads CASSPFPLPRGQNLSNQPQHF. The DNA of the CDR3 is TGTGCCAGCAGCCCTTTTCCCCTCCCCAGGGGGCAGAATTTAAGCAATCAGCCCCAGCATTTT.

The rearrangement uses TRBV24-1 and TRBJ2-2, with 7 bases identical to TRBD1. The CDR3 length is 16 residues. CDR1 and CDR2 from the germline V gene are KGHDR and SFDVKD. The V gene end was trimmed by 3 bases and the J gene end by 1 base; junction bases not matched to a gene: 4. CDR3: CATSDPGTVNTGELFF. CDR3 nucleotide sequence: TGTGCCACCAGTGATCCCGGGACAGTGAACACCGGGGAGCTGTTTTTT.

The CDR3 spells CASSQNSGSTDTQYF. CDR3 DNA sequence: TGTGCCAGCAGTCAGAATAGCGGTAGCACAGATACGCAGTATTTT. This chain connects TRBV7-9 to TRBJ2-3; D may be TRBD2 (6 bases). Germline-derived CDR1 and CDR2 are SEHNR and FQNEAQ (reference sequence). The CDR3 runs to 15 residues. Trimming stripped 6 bases from V and 0 bases from J, with 13 bases between.

The V and J genes are TRBV19 and TRBJ2-7, with TRBD2 matching over 13 bases. Trimming removed 3 bases from V and 7 bases from J; junction bases left unmatched: 6. Germline V gene data show CDR1 as LNHDA and CDR2 as SQIVND (reference sequence). This CDR3 is 15 amino acids long. CDR3 protein: CASSMWTSGSDEQYF. As DNA, the CDR3 is TGTGCCAGTAGTATGTGGACTAGCGGGAGTGATGAGCAGTACTTC.

The rearrangement links TRBV6-2 or TRBV6-3 to TRBJ2-7; 11 bases are a match to TRBD1. From germline, CDR1 is MNHEY and CDR2 SVGEGT. The CDR3 sequence is 15 residues long. J was trimmed by 5 bases and V by 5 bases; bases with no gene match: 8. The CDR3 DNA reads TGTGCCAGCAGTACCCGGGACAGGGGGGCCGACGAGCAGTACTTC. Its translation is CASSTRDRGADEQYF.

This clone was counted once. The chain uses TRBV12-5 and TRBJ1-2, with D unresolved. The CDR3 has 13 residues. Germline V gene sequence: CDR1 LGHNT, CDR2 FRNRAP. Between the trimmed V and J ends, which lost 5 bases and 5 bases, there was a span of 12 bases. The CDR3 loop reads CASGLGEWYGYTF. The CDR3, as DNA: TGTGCTAGTGGTCTCGGGGAATGGTATGGCTACACCTTC.

The V gene is TRBV19, the J gene TRBJ2-3; D remains unclear. Germline lookup yields CDR1 LNHDA and CDR2 SQIVND (reference sequence). The CDR3 covers 13 residues. V lost 3 bases to trimming and J lost 6 bases, with 10 bases between them. The CDR3 nucleotides are TGTGCCAGTAGTATTGCTGACTTGGATACGCAGTATTTT. It codes for CASSIADLDTQYF.

The chain joins TRBV28 to TRBJ1-3; D not resolved. The germline V and J ends were trimmed by 7 bases and 1 base, with 11 bases remaining between them. Germline CDR1 MDHEN, CDR2 SYDVKM. The CDR3 extends over 14 amino acids. This chain's CDR3 is CASTLGSSGNTIYF. The CDR3 region has the DNA TGTGCCAGCACCCTGGGCAGTTCTGGAAACACCATATATTTT.

The table lists this clone with a few counts. The V call is TRBV5-4, the J call TRBJ1-2; D gene ambiguous. Trimming took 0 bases from V and 6 from J, leaving 9 bases between them. Germline V lookup: CDR1 SGHNT, CDR2 YYREEE (reference sequence). This CDR3 comprises 13 residues. The CDR3 region has the DNA TGTGCCAGCAGCTTGGGGGAGGCGGATGGCTACACCTTC. Protein product: CASSLGEADGYTF.

The chain joins TRBV6-5 to TRBJ1-1, with 9 bases aligning to TRBD1. CDR1 MNHEY and CDR2 SVGAGI come from the germline V gene. V lost 8 bases and J lost 4; bases outside the gene matches: 11. The CDR3 has 15 residues. The CDR3 region is CASAQYRGRVTEAFF. The CDR3 DNA follows: TGTGCCAGCGCCCAGTACAGGGGGCGGGTCACTGAAGCTTTCTTT.

In nucleotides, the CDR3 is TGTGCCAGCAGCGTCGACAGGAACACTGAAGCTTTCTTT. The encoded protein is CASSVDRNTEAFF. The chain is built from TRBV9 and TRBJ1-1; the D gene is possibly TRBD1 (5 bases). Germline V gives CDR1 SGDLS, CDR2 YYNGEE. V was shortened by 2 bases and J by 1 base, with 6 bases between the two germline ends. The CDR3 spans 13 residues. Full variable domain (remainder filled in from reference TRBV9 and TRBJ1-1): DSGVTQTPKHLITATGQRVTLRCSPRSGDLSVYWYQQSLDQGLQFLIQYYNGEERAKGNILERFSAQQFPDLHSELNLSSLELGDSALYFCASSVDRNTEAFFGQGTRLTVV.

This chain uses TRBV18 with TRBJ2-3; tentatively, D is TRBD2 (6 bases). Between the trimmed V and J ends, which lost 4 bases and 4 bases, there was a span of 12 bases. The CDR3 spans 14 residues. Germline values: CDR1 KGHSH, CDR2 LQKENI. CDR3 nucleotides: TGTGCCAGCTCACTCCCGGGAGAGTCAGATACGCAGTATTTT. It specifies CASSLPGESDTQYF.

V gene TRBV3-1 (or the pseudogene TRBV3-2) combines with J gene TRBJ2-7; 8 bases match TRBD2. CDR1 and CDR2 from the germline V gene are LGHDT and YNNKEL (reference sequence). The ends lost 1 base at V and 6 bases at J; junction bases unmatched: 5. The CDR3 covers 14 residues. The CDR3 nucleotides are TGTGCCAGCAGCCAAGTCGCGGGAGGCGGCGAGCAGTACTTC. It specifies CASSQVAGGGEQYF.